Below are 25 T cell receptor beta chains sequenced from a single sample in a study of identical twins. Each CDR3 protein is one row after TCRdb ran MiXCR on the 5' RACE reads. Of 600,000 to 700,000 distinct CDR3 sequences in the sample, less than 25% were seen once. This sample also belongs to another study, concerning T cells expressing NK-cell markers.

The sample comprised PBMCs. The receptors come from a woman younger than 35 in good health.

This clonotype was observed many times. The chain couples TRBV6-2 or TRBV6-3 to TRBJ2-7; 8 bases are a match to TRBD2. Trimming at V came to 2 bases and at J to 0 bases, leaving 0 bases not matched to a gene. From germline, CDR1 is MNHEY and CDR2 SVGEGT. CDR3 length equals 14 residues. As DNA, the CDR3 is TGTGCCAGCAGTTACGCGGGGGGCTCCTACGAGCAGTACTTC. Protein product: CASSYAGGSYEQYF.

The table lists this clonotype with a few counts. The J gene is TRBJ2-7, the V gene TRBV5-5; 7 bases align to TRBD1. The CDR3 is made up of 14 amino acids. Trimming cost V 7 bases and J 5 bases; bases outside gene matches: 12. CDR1 and CDR2 (germline): SGHKS, YYEKEE (reference sequence). CDR3 in DNA: TGTGCCAGCTGGGGACAGCGAGGTTCTCACGAGCAGTACTTC. It translates to CASWGQRGSHEQYF.

The chain links TRBV6-2 or TRBV6-3 to TRBJ1-5, with TRBD1 matching over 7 bases. Germline CDR1 and CDR2: MNHEY and SVGEGT. V gave up 0 bases and J gave up 4 bases; unmatched junction bases: 6. CDR3 length: 16 residues. CDR3 bases: TGTGCCAGCAGTTACTCGGCAGGGGGGTTGAATCAGCCCCAGCATTTT. Its protein is CASSYSAGGLNQPQHF.

The chain links TRBV3-1 to TRBJ2-1; 7 bases agree with TRBD2. The germline V gene has CDR1 LGHDT and CDR2 YNNKEL (reference sequence). V lost 3 bases to trimming and J lost 4 bases; unmatched junction nucleotides: 6. The CDR3 has 15 amino acids. CDR3 region: CASSHLAGPYNEQFF. Here the CDR3 DNA reads TGTGCCAGCAGCCATTTAGCGGGCCCATACAATGAGCAGTTCTTC.

The chain is built from TRBV12-3 or TRBV12-4 and TRBJ2-3, with 9 bases that match TRBD1. V lost 3 bases to trimming and J lost 6 bases; unmatched junction nucleotides: 7. CDR3 length: 15 amino acids. CDR3 loop: CASSLGQGGKDTQYF. The CDR3 nucleotides are TGTGCCAGCAGTTTGGGACAGGGAGGGAAGGATACGCAGTATTTT.

The V and J genes are TRBV6-1 and TRBJ2-7, with 10 bases aligning to TRBD1. The CDR3 sequence is 14 residues long. CDR1 and CDR2 from the germline V gene are MNHNS and SASEGT. The V and J ends lost 6 bases and 4 bases, in that order; junction bases with no gene match: 6. CDR3: CASRSGTGEYEQYF. The CDR3, as DNA: TGTGCCAGCAGGTCCGGGACAGGGGAGTACGAGCAGTACTTC.

This clonotype was seen a few times. The chain carries TRBV20-1 and TRBJ2-3; TRBD2 matches 10 bases. The CDR3 covers 14 residues. With V trimmed by 6 bases and J by 7 bases, 10 bases remained unmatched. Germline loops: CDR1 DFQATT, CDR2 SNEGSKA (reference sequence). In DNA form, the CDR3 reads TGCAGTGCCGGGGGAGCGGGAGGGCCGCATACGCAGTATTTT. It codes for CSAGGAGGPHTQYF.

This clonotype was seen a handful of times. This sequence joins TRBV7-9 and TRBJ2-7; a weak D match, TRBD2 (5 bases). The V gene lost 5 bases and the J gene lost 3 bases, with 14 bases spanning the gap. CDR1 is SEHNR and CDR2 is FQNEAQ in the germline V gene (reference sequence). This CDR3 is 14 amino acids long. CDR3 in DNA: TGTGCCAGCAGCCGAGGTGGCGGAGGCTACGAGCAGTACTTC. It yields the protein CASSRGGGGYEQYF. Based on the CDR3 plus reference TRBV7-9 and TRBJ2-7, the full variable domain is DTGVSQNPRHKITKRGQNVTFRCDPISEHNRLYWYRQTLGQGPEFLTYFQNEAQLEKSRLLSDRFSAERPKGSFSTLEIQRTEQGDSAMYLCASSRGGGGYEQYFGPGTRLTVT.

The chain joins TRBV20-1 to TRBJ2-1; 9 positions match TRBD2. Germline V lookup: CDR1 DFQATT, CDR2 SNEGSKA (reference sequence). V dropped 3 bases and J dropped 2; count of bases not matched to a gene: 2. The CDR3 has 14 residues. DNA for the CDR3: TGCAGTGCTAGTAGGACTAGCGCCTACAATGAGCAGTTCTTC. Protein: CSASRTSAYNEQFF.

The genes are TRBV7-2 and TRBJ2-3; no clear D gene. This CDR3 has 13 amino acids. CDR1 SGHTA and CDR2 FQGNSA come from the germline V gene. The V end was cut by 7 bases, the J end by 6 bases, with 14 bases between. The CDR3 DNA sequence: TGTGCCAGCACCGGACCTGCTTCGGATACGCAGTATTTT. Translation gives CASTGPASDTQYF.

In its sample, this clonotype was seen a few times. The gene calls are TRBV29-1 and TRBJ2-3, with 8 bases identical to TRBD1. V shed 5 bases, J shed 3 bases, and the junction held 10 bases outside the gene matches. Germline CDR1 is SQVTM and CDR2 is ANQGSEA. The CDR3 sequence is 15 residues long. The CDR3 reads CSVMGSGGPTDTQYF. The CDR3 region has the DNA TGCAGCGTTATGGGGTCAGGGGGCCCGACAGATACGCAGTATTTT.

This clonotype came up many times. The chain recombines TRBV6-5 with TRBJ1-2; 8 bases line up with TRBD1. Germline trimming cut 4 bases from V and 4 bases from J; bases unmatched to any gene: 8. This CDR3 is built from 15 residues. Per germline, CDR1 MNHEY and CDR2 SVGAGI. The chain's CDR3 is CASSSPTGDGYGYTF. The DNA of the CDR3 is TGTGCCAGCAGTTCGCCGACAGGGGATGGCTATGGCTACACCTTC.

This sequence joins TRBV5-1 and TRBJ2-7; 7 bases align to TRBD2. The germline V gene encodes CDR1 SGHRS and CDR2 YFSETQ. This CDR3 has 15 amino acids. After removal of 4 bases from V and 6 bases from J, the junction contained 13 bases not matched to a gene. CDR3 nucleotide sequence: TGCGCCAGCAGCACCGGGGGAGGGAGGGAGCGCGAGCAGTACTTC. Translated: CASSTGGGREREQYF.

This sequence joins TRBV7-2 and TRBJ2-7, with TRBD2 as a possible D gene (7 bases). This CDR3 has 16 residues. V gave up 1 base and J gave up 2 bases, with 15 bases separating them. CDR1 is SGHTA, CDR2 FQGNSA, per germline. The CDR3 region is CASSLGGGTTPYEQYF. The CDR3 DNA sequence: TGTGCCAGCAGCTTAGGGGGGGGCACGACTCCCTACGAGCAGTACTTC.

This clonotype turned up a few times. The CDR3 sequence: CASSLNGHTEAFF. In DNA, the CDR3 is TGTGCCAGCAGCTTAAATGGGCACACTGAAGCTTTCTTT. The V gene is TRBV11-2, the J gene TRBJ1-1; D is uncertain. V was pared by 2 bases and J by 3 bases, with 7 bases between. Germline CDR1 and CDR2: SGHAT and FQNNGV. The CDR3 totals 13 residues.

The chain employs TRBV7-3 and TRBJ2-3; 11 bases map to TRBD2. Germline V lookup: CDR1 SGHTA, CDR2 FQGTGA. Losses at the gene ends were 4 bases for V and 10 bases for J; bases not matched to a gene: 7. This CDR3 is 14 amino acids long. The CDR3 sequence: CASSSSSGGAPQYF. The CDR3 DNA is TGTGCCAGCAGCTCCAGTAGCGGGGGGGCCCCGCAGTATTTT.

The rearrangement links TRBV19 to TRBJ2-7, with 7 bases fitting TRBD1. CDR1 LNHDA and CDR2 SQIVND come from the germline V gene (reference sequence). This CDR3 is built from 16 residues. V dropped 5 bases and J dropped 6; count of bases not matched to a gene: 16. In DNA form, the CDR3 reads TGTGCCAGTAGTGAGACGGACAGGCCCCGTCTCCGCGAGCAGTACTTC. Its translation is CASSETDRPRLREQYF.

In this sample, this clonotype turned up many times. The gene calls are TRBV7-2 and TRBJ2-2; D call uncertain. The CDR3 covers 11 residues. Trimming cost V 0 bases and J 10 bases, with 3 bases left between them. Germline V gives CDR1 SGHTA, CDR2 FQGNSA. The CDR3, as DNA: TGTGCCAGCAGCTTAGCAGAGGAGCTGTTTTTT. As protein: CASSLAEELFF.

V and J are TRBV5-1 and TRBJ2-1; no clear D. The length of the CDR3 is 16 residues. Germline CDR1 and CDR2: SGHRS and YFSETQ. V shed 1 base and J shed 1 base, with 12 bases lying between them. The CDR3 protein is CASSLFPGSSYNEQFF. The DNA of the CDR3 is TGCGCCAGCAGCTTGTTCCCGGGCTCGTCCTACAATGAGCAGTTCTTC.

This rearrangement joins TRBV6-5 to TRBJ1-4, with unresolved D. Germline CDR1 is MNHEY and CDR2 is SVGAGI. The CDR3 spans 12 residues. V was cut by 10 bases and J by 7 bases, with 13 bases left in between. Here the CDR3 DNA reads TGTGCCACCGCCAGCGTTGGTGAAAAACTGTTTTTT. The encoded protein is CATASVGEKLFF.

In DNA form, the CDR3 reads TGTGCCATCAGTGAGTCCCTACAGGGGGCCGGGGGAACTGAAGCTTTCTTT. This sequence encodes CAISESLQGAGGTEAFF. This chain connects TRBV10-3 to TRBJ1-1, with 9 bases fitting TRBD1. Germline V gene sequence: CDR1 ENHRY, CDR2 SYGVKD. The J segment lost 5 bases and the V segment lost 0 bases, leaving 10 bases of the junction unmatched. The CDR3 sequence is 17 residues long.

The chain uses TRBV5-1 and TRBJ2-2; 12 bases map to TRBD2. Germline trimming cut 4 bases from V and 1 base from J; bases unmatched to any gene: 8. The CDR3 loop spans 18 amino acids. Germline V gives CDR1 SGHRS, CDR2 YFSETQ. This CDR3 is CASSHQTSGGVNTGELFF. The CDR3 coding sequence is TGCGCCAGCAGCCACCAGACTAGCGGGGGAGTGAACACCGGGGAGCTGTTTTTT.

This clonotype was seen once. The chain uses TRBV5-1 and TRBJ2-7; possible D gene TRBD2, 6 bases. Trimming took 4 bases from V and 0 from J, leaving 14 bases between them. Germline-derived CDR1 and CDR2 are SGHRS and YFSETQ. The CDR3 extends over 15 amino acids. This CDR3 reads CASSPREAVSYEQYF. CDR3 DNA sequence: TGCGCCAGCAGCCCGAGGGAGGCTGTCTCCTACGAGCAGTACTTC.

The sample holds a few counts of this clonotype. The genes are TRBV9 and TRBJ2-2, with D perhaps matching TRBD2 (5 bases). Germline CDR1 and CDR2: SGDLS and YYNGEE. V lost 0 bases to trimming and J lost 4 bases, with 10 bases between them. This CDR3 has 15 residues. In DNA, the CDR3 is TGTGCCAGCAGCGTAGGAGCGGCCATCACCGGGGAGCTGTTTTTT. The encoded protein is CASSVGAAITGELFF.

The chain joins TRBV6-1 to TRBJ2-1; 7 nucleotides match TRBD2. The CDR3 extends over 13 amino acids. Germline trimming cut 8 bases from V and 3 bases from J; bases unmatched to any gene: 4. Germline CDR1 and CDR2: MNHNS and SASEGT. The CDR3 is CASGRDVYNEQFF. CDR3 DNA: TGTGCCAGCGGGAGGGACGTCTACAATGAGCAGTTCTTC.